This T cell receptor beta chain was sequenced in a study of memory CD4+ T cells and cytomegalovirus serostatus. Study background: This sample comes from healthy Belgian adults, roughly 9 CMV seropositive, 20 to 25 seronegative. Study-wide findings and caveats: About 40% of the 164 known CMV-associated TCRbeta sequences appeared in CD4+ memory. The CMV-associated TCR signature appears largely within the CD4+ memory repertoire.

TCRdb's table, derived via immunoSEQ multiplex PCR, lists solely in-frame clones and lacks some. The sample holds some 95,000 clones, 75% to 85% seen once. The germline V and J ends were trimmed by 0 bases and 3 bases, with 12 bases remaining between them. CDR3 length: 16 amino acids. CDR1 LGHNA and CDR2 YSLEER come from the germline V gene. The sort gate was single viable CD3+CD4+CD8-CD45RO+ cells for memory CD4+ T cells. Concerning this clone itself: The antigen is undetermined.

This rearrangement joins TRBV4-3 to TRBJ1-5; D is uncertain. This TCR was recovered from an adult in good health and CMV-seropositive. The source material was memory CD4+ T cells from blood. The CDR3 loop reads CASSQDLARPNQPQHF. CDR3 nucleotides: TGCGCCAGCAGCCAAGATCTAGCCAGGCCCAATCAGCCCCAGCATTTT.